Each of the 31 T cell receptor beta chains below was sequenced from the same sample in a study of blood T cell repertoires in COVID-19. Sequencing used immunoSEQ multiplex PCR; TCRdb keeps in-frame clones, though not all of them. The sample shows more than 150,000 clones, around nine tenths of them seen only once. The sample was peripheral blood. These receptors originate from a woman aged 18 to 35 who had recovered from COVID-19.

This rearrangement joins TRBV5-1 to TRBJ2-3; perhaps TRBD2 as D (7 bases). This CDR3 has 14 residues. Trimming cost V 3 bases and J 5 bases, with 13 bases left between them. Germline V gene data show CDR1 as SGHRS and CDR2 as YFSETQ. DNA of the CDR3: TGCGCCAGCAGCTACAACAGGGAGGGAGATACGCAGTATTTT. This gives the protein CASSYNREGDTQYF.

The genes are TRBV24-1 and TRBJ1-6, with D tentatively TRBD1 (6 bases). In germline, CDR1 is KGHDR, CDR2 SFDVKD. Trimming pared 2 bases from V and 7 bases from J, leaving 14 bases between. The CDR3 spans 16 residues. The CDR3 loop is CATSDSAQGRNSPLHF. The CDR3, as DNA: TGTGCCACCAGTGATTCGGCCCAGGGGAGAAATTCACCCCTCCACTTT.

CDR3 amino acids: CASSYSKGSGGYGYTF. As DNA, the CDR3 is TGTGCCAGCAGTTACTCGAAAGGTTCAGGGGGCTATGGCTACACCTTC. The V gene is TRBV6-2 or TRBV6-3, the J gene TRBJ1-2, with 7 bases matching TRBD1. V was pared by 0 bases and J by 4 bases, with 8 bases of the junction left unmatched. CDR3 size: 16 residues. Per the germline V gene, CDR1 is MNHEY and CDR2 is SVGEGT.

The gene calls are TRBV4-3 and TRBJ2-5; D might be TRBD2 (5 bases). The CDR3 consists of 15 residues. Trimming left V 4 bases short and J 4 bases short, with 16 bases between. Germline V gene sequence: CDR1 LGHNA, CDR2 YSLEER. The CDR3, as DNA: TGCGCCAGCAGCCGATTCCTGGGAGTCAGAGAGACCCAGTACTTC. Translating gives CASSRFLGVRETQYF.

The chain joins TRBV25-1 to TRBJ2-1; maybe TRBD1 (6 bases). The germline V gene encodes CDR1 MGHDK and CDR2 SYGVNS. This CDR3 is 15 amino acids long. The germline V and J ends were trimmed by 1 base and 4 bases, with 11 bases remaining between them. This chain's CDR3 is CASSELQGIYNEQFF. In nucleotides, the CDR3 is TGTGCCAGCAGTGAATTACAGGGAATATACAATGAGCAGTTCTTC.

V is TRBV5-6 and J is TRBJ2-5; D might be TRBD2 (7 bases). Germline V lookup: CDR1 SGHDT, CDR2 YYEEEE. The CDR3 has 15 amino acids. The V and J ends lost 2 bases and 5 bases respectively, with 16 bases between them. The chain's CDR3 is CASSFFAGAGETQYF. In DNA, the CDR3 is TGTGCCAGCAGCTTTTTCGCGGGGGCTGGCGAGACCCAGTACTTC. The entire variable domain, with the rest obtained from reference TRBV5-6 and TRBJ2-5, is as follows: DAGVTQSPTHLIKTRGQQVTLRCSPKSGHDTVSWYQQALGQGPQFIFQYYEEEERQRGNFPDRFSGHQFPNYSSELNVNALLLGDSALYLCASSFFAGAGETQYFGPGTRLLVL.

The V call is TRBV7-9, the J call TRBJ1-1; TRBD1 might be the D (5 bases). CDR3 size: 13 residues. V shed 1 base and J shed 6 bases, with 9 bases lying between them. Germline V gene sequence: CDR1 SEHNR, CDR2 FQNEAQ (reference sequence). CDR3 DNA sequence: TGTGCCAGCAGCTTAGGGGGCCTCGCTGAAGCTTTCTTT. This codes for CASSLGGLAEAFF.

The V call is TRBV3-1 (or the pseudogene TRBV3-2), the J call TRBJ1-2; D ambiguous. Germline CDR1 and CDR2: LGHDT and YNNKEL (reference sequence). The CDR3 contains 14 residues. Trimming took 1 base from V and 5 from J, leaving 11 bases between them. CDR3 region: CASSQAGEGYGYTF. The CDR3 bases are TGTGCCAGCAGCCAAGCCGGGGAAGGTTATGGCTACACCTTC.

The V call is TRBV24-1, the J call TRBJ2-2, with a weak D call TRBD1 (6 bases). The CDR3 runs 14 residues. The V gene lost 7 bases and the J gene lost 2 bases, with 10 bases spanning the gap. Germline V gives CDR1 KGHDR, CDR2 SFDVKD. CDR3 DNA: TGTGCCACCAGCAACAGGGATAACACCGGGGAGCTGTTTTTT. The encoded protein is CATSNRDNTGELFF.

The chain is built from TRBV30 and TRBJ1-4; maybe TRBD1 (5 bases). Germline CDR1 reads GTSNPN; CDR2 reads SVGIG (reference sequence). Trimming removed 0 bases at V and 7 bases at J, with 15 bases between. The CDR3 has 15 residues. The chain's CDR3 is CAWSVIGGLFEKLFF. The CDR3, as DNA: TGTGCCTGGAGTGTAATTGGGGGACTCTTTGAAAAACTGTTTTTT.

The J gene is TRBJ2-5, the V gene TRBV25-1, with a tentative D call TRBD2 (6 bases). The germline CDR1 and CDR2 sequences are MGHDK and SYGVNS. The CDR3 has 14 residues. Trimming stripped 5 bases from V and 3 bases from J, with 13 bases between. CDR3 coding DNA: TGTGCCAGCAGTCCCGGGACTGCTAAAGAGACCCAGTACTTC. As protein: CASSPGTAKETQYF.

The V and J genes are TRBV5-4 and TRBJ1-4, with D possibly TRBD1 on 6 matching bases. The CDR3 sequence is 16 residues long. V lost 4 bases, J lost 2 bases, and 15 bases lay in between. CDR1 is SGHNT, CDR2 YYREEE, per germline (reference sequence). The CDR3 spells CASSRAQGETNEKLFF. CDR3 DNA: TGTGCCAGCAGCCGGGCACAGGGCGAGACTAATGAAAAACTGTTTTTT.

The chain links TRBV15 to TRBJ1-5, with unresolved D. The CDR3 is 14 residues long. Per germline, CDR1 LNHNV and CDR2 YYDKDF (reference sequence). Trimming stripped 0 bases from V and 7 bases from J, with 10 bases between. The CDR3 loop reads CATSRDRAKQPQHF. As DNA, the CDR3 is TGTGCCACCAGCAGAGATCGTGCGAAGCAGCCCCAGCATTTT.

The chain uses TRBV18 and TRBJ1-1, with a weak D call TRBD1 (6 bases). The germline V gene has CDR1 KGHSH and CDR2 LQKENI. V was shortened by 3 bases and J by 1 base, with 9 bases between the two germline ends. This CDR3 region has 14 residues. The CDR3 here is CASSPDSRNTEAFF. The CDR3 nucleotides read TGTGCCAGCTCACCGGACAGTAGGAACACTGAAGCTTTCTTT.

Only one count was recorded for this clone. The CDR3 coding sequence is TGTGCCATCAGTGAGTCCGGCTCTGGAAACACCATATATTTT. Protein sequence: CAISESGSGNTIYF. V gene TRBV10-3 combines with J gene TRBJ1-3; D is ambiguous. Germline CDR1 reads ENHRY; CDR2 reads SYGVKD. The CDR3 has 14 amino acids. Trimming removed 0 bases from V and 0 bases from J, with 3 bases in between.

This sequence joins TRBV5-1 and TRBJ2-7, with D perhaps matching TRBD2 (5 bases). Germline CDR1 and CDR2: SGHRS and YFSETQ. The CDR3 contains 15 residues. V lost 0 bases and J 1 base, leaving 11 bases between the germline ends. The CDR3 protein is CASSLAAGLSYEQYF. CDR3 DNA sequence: TGCGCCAGCAGCTTGGCCGCGGGTTTGTCCTACGAGCAGTACTTC.

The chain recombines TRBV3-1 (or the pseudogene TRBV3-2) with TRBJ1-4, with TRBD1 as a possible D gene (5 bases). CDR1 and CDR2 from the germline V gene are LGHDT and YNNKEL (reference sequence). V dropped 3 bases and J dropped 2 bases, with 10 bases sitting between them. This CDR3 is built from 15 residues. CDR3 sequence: CASSHQGGTNEKLFF. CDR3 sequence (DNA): TGTGCCAGCAGCCACCAGGGTGGCACTAATGAAAAACTGTTTTTT.

The CDR3 nucleotides read TGTGCCACCAGTGATTTAGAGGCGTATGGCTACACCTTC. The encoded protein is CATSDLEAYGYTF. V is TRBV24-1 and J is TRBJ1-2, with D uncertain. Trimming cost V 1 base and J 5 bases, with 7 bases left between them. The CDR3 is made up of 13 amino acids. Germline values: CDR1 KGHDR, CDR2 SFDVKD.

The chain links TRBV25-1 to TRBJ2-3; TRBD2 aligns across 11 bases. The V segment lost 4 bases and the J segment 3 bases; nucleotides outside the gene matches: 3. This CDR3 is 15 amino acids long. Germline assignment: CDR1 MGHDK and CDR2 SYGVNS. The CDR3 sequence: CASSGSSGRTDTQYF. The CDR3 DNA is TGTGCCAGCAGTGGATCTAGCGGGAGGACAGATACGCAGTATTTT.

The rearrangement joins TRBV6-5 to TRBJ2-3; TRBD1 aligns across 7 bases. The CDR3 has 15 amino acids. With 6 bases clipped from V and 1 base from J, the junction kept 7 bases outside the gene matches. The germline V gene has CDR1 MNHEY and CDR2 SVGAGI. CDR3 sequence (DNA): TGTGCCAGCAGACCCCACAGGGGCGGCACAGATACGCAGTATTTT. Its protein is CASRPHRGGTDTQYF.

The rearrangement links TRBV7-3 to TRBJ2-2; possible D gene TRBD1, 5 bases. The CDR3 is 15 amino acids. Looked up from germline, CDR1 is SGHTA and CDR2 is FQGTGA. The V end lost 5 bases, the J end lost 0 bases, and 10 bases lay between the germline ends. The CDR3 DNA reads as TGTGCCAGCAGCCCCGGACACGCGAACACCGGGGAGCTGTTTTTT. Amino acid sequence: CASSPGHANTGELFF.

The CDR3 DNA is TGCGCCAGCAGCCCCCCCAGGGGGCATAACACCGGGGAGCTGTTTTTT. Residues: CASSPPRGHNTGELFF. The rearrangement links TRBV4-1 to TRBJ2-2, with 8 bases lining up with TRBD1. The CDR3 totals 16 residues. Per the germline V gene, CDR1 is MGHRA and CDR2 is YSYEKL. V lost 4 bases to trimming and J lost 2 bases; unmatched junction nucleotides: 6.

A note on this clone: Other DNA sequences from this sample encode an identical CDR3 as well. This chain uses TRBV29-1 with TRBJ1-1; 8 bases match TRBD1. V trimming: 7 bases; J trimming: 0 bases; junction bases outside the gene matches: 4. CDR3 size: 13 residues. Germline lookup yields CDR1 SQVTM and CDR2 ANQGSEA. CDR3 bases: TGCAGCGGTGGACAGGGTATGAACACTGAAGCTTTCTTT. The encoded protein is CSGGQGMNTEAFF.

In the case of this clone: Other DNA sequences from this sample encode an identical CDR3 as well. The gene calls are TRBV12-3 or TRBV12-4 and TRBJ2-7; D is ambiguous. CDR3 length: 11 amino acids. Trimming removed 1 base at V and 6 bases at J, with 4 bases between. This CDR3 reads CASSLVAEQYF. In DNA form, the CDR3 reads TGTGCCAGCAGTTTAGTGGCCGAGCAGTACTTC.

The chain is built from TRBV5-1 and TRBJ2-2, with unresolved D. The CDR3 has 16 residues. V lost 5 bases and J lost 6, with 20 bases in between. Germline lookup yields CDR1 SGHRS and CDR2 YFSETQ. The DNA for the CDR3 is TGCGCCAGCAGTCGACCCGGGTCTCAAGACGCCGGGGAGCTGTTTTTT. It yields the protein CASSRPGSQDAGELFF.

CDR3 bases: TGTGCCAGCAGGCGGGACAGGGGGAGCAATCAGCCCCAGCATTTT. It encodes CASRRDRGSNQPQHF. The chain links TRBV6-5 to TRBJ1-5, with TRBD1 matching 11 bases. The germline V gene has CDR1 MNHEY and CDR2 SVGAGI. CDR3 length: 15 residues. V gave up 6 bases and J gave up 1 base; unmatched junction bases: 2.

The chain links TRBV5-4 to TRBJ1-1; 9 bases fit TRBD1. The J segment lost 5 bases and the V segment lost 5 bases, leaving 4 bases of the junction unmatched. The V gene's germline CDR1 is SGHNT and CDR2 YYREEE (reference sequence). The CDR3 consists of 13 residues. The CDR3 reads CASRDRGRTEAFF. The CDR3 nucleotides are TGTGCCAGCAGGGACAGGGGTCGTACTGAAGCTTTCTTT.

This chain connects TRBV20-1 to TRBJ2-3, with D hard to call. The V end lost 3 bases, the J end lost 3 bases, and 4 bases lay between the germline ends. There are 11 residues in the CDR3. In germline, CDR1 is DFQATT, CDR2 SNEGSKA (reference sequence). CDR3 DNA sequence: TGCAGTGCTAGCGGGACAGATACGCAGTATTTT. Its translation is CSASGTDTQYF.

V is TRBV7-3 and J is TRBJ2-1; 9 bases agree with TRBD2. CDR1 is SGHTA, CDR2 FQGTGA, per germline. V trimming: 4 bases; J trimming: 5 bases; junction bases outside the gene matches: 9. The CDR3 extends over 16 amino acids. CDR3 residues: CASSSGPGLANNEQFF. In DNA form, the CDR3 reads TGTGCCAGCAGCTCCGGGCCGGGACTAGCTAACAATGAGCAGTTCTTC.

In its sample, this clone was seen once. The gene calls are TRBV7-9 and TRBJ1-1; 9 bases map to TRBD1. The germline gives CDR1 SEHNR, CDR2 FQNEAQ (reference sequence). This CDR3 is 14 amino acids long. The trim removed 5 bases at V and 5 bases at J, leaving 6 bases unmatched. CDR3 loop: CASSRMTGGTEAFF. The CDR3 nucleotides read TGTGCCAGCAGCCGGATGACAGGGGGGACTGAAGCTTTCTTT.

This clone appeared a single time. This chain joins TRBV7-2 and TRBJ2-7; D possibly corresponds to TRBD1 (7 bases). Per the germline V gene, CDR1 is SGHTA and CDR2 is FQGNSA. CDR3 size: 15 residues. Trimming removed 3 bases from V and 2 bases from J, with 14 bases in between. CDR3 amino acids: CASSFNRGLTYEQYF. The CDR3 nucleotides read TGTGCCAGCAGCTTTAACAGGGGACTGACCTACGAGCAGTACTTC.